This T cell receptor beta chain was sequenced in a study of CD8 T cells in Susac syndrome. The CDR3 loop spans 17 amino acids. V lost 4 bases and J 4 bases, leaving 25 bases between the germline ends. Germline loops: CDR1 DFQATT, CDR2 SNEGSKA (reference sequence). This clonotype was seen only once. It was with random hexamers that 0.5 to 1 ug RNA was reverse transcribed. The TCR beta CDR3 was amplified by immunoSEQ multiplex PCR across 54 Vbeta, 13 Jbeta. TCRdb redid the calling of the immunoSEQ multiplex PCR reads with MiXCR, one entry per CDR3 protein. The table lists 150,000 to 190,000 distinct CDR3 sequences, roughly 95% of them singletons, with 0.15% in the top ten.

Sequenced input: CD8+ T cells from PBMCs. This receptor was obtained from a human donor with multiple sclerosis. This sequence joins TRBV20-1 and TRBJ1-2, with a tentative D call TRBD1 (5 bases). Written as DNA, the CDR3 is TGCAGTGCTACTACTAAACCCACCCCGGCGGGACTCTATGGCTACACCTTC. Its protein product is CSATTKPTPAGLYGYTF.